These 6 T cell receptor beta chains came from one sample sequenced in a study of shared clonotypes between healthy human individuals. Produced via immunoSEQ multiplex PCR; TCRdb's table is partial and in-frame only. The sample has 1,400,000 or so clones; around 98.5% are singletons. Material for sequencing was naive CD4+ T cells sorted from blood. Described subset: CD45RA+ positively selected. The receptors come from a man aged 25-45 years in good health.

The chain employs TRBV29-1 and TRBJ2-5; 8 bases map to TRBD2. With V trimmed by 4 bases and J by 4 bases, 5 bases remained unmatched. Germline CDR1 SQVTM, CDR2 ANQGSEA. The CDR3 loop spans 13 amino acids. CDR3 bases: TGCAGCGTTGGAGCGGGGGAGAGAGAGACCCAGTACTTC. Translating gives CSVGAGERETQYF.

The J gene is TRBJ2-3, the V gene TRBV19, with D possibly being TRBD1 (6 bases). V lost 6 bases and J lost 0, with 22 bases in between. The germline V gene has CDR1 LNHDA and CDR2 SQIVND (reference sequence). The CDR3 is made up of 18 amino acids. CDR3 region: CASSNSKTAGTSTDTQYF. The CDR3 DNA reads TGTGCCAGTAGCAACAGTAAAACCGCCGGGACAAGCACAGATACGCAGTATTTT.

This clone came up once. The chain links TRBV19 to TRBJ2-7, with 7 bases lining up with TRBD1. V gave up 3 bases and J gave up 4 bases; unmatched junction bases: 6. The CDR3 runs to 14 residues. Per the germline V gene, CDR1 is LNHDA and CDR2 is SQIVND (reference sequence). The CDR3 coding sequence is TGTGCCAGTAGTATCCGGGGACAGACATACGAGCAGTACTTC. Protein sequence: CASSIRGQTYEQYF.

About this clone itself: This sample also contains other DNA sequences that code for the same CDR3. The rearrangement uses TRBV6-1 and TRBJ2-3; maybe TRBD2 (5 bases). The CDR3 spans 15 residues. V dropped 4 bases and J dropped 0 bases, with 11 bases sitting between them. Germline CDR1 is MNHNS and CDR2 is SASEGT. The DNA for the CDR3 is TGTGCCAGCAGTGCGCTAGCAGCTAGCACAGATACGCAGTATTTT. Its protein product is CASSALAASTDTQYF.

The chain combines TRBV18 with TRBJ2-2; TRBD1 matches at 9 bases. The CDR3 totals 16 residues. The junction had 5 bases not matched to a gene; V was cut back by 0 bases and J by 6 bases. Per the germline V gene, CDR1 is KGHSH and CDR2 is LQKENI. For the CDR3, the DNA is TGTGCCAGCTCACCACCGGGGACAGGGCAGTCCGGGGAGCTGTTTTTT. Protein: CASSPPGTGQSGELFF.

This clone is a singleton in its sample. This rearrangement joins TRBV7-6 to TRBJ1-2; possibly TRBD1 for D (5 bases). The CDR3 length is 16 residues. Germline CDR1 reads SGHVS; CDR2 reads FNYEAQ. Trimming stripped 3 bases from V and 4 bases from J, with 18 bases between. The CDR3 nucleotides read TGTGCCAGCAGCTTTGACCCGGGGACCGAGAGCTATGGCTACACCTTC. Its translation: CASSFDPGTESYGYTF.